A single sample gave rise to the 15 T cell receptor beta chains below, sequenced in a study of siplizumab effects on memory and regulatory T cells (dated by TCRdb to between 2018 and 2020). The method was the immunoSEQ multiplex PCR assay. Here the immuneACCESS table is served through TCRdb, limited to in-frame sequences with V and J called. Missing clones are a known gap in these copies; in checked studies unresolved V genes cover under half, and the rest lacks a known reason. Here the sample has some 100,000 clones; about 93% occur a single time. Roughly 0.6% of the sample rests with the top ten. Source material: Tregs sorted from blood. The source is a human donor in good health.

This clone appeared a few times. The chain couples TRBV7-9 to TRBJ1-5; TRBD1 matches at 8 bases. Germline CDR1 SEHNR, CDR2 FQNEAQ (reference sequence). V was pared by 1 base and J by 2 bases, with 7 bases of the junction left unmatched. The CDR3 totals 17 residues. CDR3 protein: CASSLGGGQGRNQPQHF. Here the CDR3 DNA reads TGTGCCAGCAGCTTAGGGGGAGGACAGGGTCGCAATCAGCCCCAGCATTTT. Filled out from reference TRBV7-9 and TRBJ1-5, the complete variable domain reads DTGVSQNPRHKITKRGQNVTFRCDPISEHNRLYWYRQTLGQGPEFLTYFQNEAQLEKSRLLSDRFSAERPKGSFSTLEIQRTEQGDSAMYLCASSLGGGQGRNQPQHFGDGTRLSIL.

This CDR3 is CASRRQPAGAFF. In nucleotides, the CDR3 is TGTGCCAGCAGAAGGCAGCCAGCAGGAGCTTTCTTT. The genes are TRBV28 and TRBJ1-1; the D is unclear. Germline CDR1 is MDHEN and CDR2 is SYDVKM. The V gene lost 6 bases and the J gene lost 10 bases, with 15 bases spanning the gap. The CDR3 is 12 amino acids.

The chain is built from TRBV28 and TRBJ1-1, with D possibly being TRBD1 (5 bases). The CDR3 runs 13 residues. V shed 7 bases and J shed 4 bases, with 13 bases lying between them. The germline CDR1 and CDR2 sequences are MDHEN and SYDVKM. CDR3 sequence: CASIPGGGTEAFF. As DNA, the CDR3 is TGTGCCAGCATCCCCGGGGGGGGCACTGAAGCTTTCTTT. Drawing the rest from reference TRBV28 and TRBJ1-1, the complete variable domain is DVKVTQSSRYLVKRTGEKVFLECVQDMDHENMFWYRQDPGLGLRLIYFSYDVKMKEKGDIPEGYSVSREKKERFSLILESASTNQTSMYLCASIPGGGTEAFFGQGTRLTVV.

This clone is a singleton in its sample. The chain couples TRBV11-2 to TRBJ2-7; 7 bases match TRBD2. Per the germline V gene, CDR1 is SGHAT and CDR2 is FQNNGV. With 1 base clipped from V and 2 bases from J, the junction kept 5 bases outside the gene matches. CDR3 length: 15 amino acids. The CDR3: CASSLAGGGPYEQYF. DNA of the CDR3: TGTGCCAGCAGCTTAGCGGGAGGAGGACCCTACGAGCAGTACTTC.

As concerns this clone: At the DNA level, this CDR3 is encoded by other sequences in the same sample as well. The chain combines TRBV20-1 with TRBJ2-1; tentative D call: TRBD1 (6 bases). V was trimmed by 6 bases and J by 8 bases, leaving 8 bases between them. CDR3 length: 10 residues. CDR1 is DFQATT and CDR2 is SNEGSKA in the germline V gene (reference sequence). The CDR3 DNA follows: TGCAGTGCACAGGGCTATGAGCAGTTCTTC. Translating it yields CSAQGYEQFF.

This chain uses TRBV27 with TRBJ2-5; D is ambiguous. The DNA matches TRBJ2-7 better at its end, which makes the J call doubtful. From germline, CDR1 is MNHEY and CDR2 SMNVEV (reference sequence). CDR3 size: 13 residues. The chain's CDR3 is CASRGSVGYEQYF. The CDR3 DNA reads TGTGCCAGCAGGGGGTCCGTGGGCTACGAGCAGTACTTC.

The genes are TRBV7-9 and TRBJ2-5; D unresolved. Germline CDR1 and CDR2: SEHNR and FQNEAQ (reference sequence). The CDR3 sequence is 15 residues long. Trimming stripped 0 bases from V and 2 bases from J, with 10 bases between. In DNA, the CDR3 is TGTGCCAGCAGCTTAGCCGGGCGGATACAAGAGACCCAGTACTTC. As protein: CASSLAGRIQETQYF.

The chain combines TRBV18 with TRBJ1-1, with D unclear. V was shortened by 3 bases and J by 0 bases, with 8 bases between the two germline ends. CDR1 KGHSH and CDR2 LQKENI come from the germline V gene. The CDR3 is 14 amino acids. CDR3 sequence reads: CASSPGSVNTEAFF. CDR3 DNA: TGTGCCAGCTCACCGGGCTCGGTGAACACTGAAGCTTTCTTT.

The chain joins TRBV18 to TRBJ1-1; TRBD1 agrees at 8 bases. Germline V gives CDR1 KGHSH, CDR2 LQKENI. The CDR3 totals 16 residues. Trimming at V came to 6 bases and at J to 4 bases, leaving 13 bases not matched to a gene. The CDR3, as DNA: TGTGCCAGCTCCCATCGACAGGGGCAAAAATTCACTGAAGCTTTCTTT. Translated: CASSHRQGQKFTEAFF. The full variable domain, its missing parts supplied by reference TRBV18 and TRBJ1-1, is NAGVMQNPRHLVRRRGQEARLRCSPMKGHSHVYWYRQLPEEGLKFMVYLQKENIIDESGMPKERFSAEFPKEGPSILRIQQVVRGDSAAYFCASSHRQGQKFTEAFFGQGTRLTVV.

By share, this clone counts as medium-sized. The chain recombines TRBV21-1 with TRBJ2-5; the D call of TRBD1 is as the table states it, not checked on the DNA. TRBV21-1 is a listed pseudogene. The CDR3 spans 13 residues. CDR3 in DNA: TGTGCCAGCAGCAGGGCAGAGCAAGAGACCCAGTACTTC. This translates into CASSRAEQETQYF.

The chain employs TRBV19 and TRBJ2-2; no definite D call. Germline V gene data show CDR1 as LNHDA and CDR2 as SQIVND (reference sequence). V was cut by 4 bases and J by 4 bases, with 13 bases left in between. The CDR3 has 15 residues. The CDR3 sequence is CASSRGTLLTGELFF. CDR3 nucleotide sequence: TGTGCCAGTAGTAGGGGTACCCTCCTCACCGGGGAGCTGTTTTTT. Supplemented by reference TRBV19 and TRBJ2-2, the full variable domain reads DGGITQSPKYLFRKEGQNVTLSCEQNLNHDAMYWYRQDPGQGLRLIYYSQIVNDFQKGDIAEGYSVSREKKESFPLTVTSAQKNPTAFYLCASSRGTLLTGELFFGEGSRLTVL.

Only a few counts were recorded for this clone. CDR3 coding DNA: TGTGCCACATCGTCCAGCGCCTACTCCTACGAGCAGTACTTC. Its translation: CATSSSAYSYEQYF. V and J are TRBV10-3 and TRBJ2-7; unclear D gene. Trimming left V 10 bases short and J 0 bases short, with 16 bases between. Per germline, CDR1 ENHRY and CDR2 SYGVKD. This CDR3 comprises 14 residues.

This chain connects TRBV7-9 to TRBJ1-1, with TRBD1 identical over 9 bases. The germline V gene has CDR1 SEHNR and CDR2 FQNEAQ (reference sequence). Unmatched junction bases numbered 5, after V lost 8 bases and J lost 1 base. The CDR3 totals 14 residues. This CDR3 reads CASVRQGENTEAFF. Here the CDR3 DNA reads TGTGCCAGCGTACGACAGGGGGAGAACACTGAAGCTTTCTTT.

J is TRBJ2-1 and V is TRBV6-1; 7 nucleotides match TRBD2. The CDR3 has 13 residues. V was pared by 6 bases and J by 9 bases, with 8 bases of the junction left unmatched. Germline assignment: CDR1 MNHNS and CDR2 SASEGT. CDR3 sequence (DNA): TGTGCCAGCAGGGGACGGGAGGTGAGTGAGCAGTTCTTC. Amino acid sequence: CASRGREVSEQFF.

The CDR3 reads CASSQRTTDTQYF. The CDR3 coding sequence is TGCGCCAGCAGCCAGAGGACCACAGATACGCAGTATTTT. The chain combines TRBV10-1 with TRBJ2-3; D call uncertain. The V gene's germline CDR1 is WNHNN and CDR2 SYGVQD (reference sequence). The ends were cut back, 6 bases at V and 2 bases at J, with 9 bases in the middle. CDR3 length: 13 residues.